Shown below are 17 T cell receptor beta chains from a single sample sequenced in a study of spatial heterogeneity in lung cancer (dated by TCRdb to about 2019). Points the paper makes about the study in general: The tumor nonsynonymous mutation count correlated with the number of expanded intratumoral alpha and beta TCRs.

No antigen has been assigned to these receptors. The time point label, as the study defines it: sample taken at primary tumor resection. Receptor amplification or capture employed 5' RACE. The reads were generated on a NextSeq 500. TCRdb handled the public reads itself, with Q25 trimming in fastp and clone calling in MiXCR, and kept productive beta chains. When rows share a CDR3 protein, they turn into one entry using the most common DNA and genes. Recorded for this sample are about 18,000 distinct CDR3 sequences; 9.6% of them occurred a single time. Roughly 21% of the sample is held by the ten biggest clonotypes. The material sequenced was lung tumor tissue, taken at surgery. The receptors stem from a female donor with early-stage non-small cell lung cancer.

Details on this clonotype: Found in a library prepared for alpha chains, this beta chain is an off-target read, and its abundance has little meaning. V is TRBV18 and J is TRBJ2-7; 14 nucleotides match TRBD2. After removal of 3 bases from V and 0 bases from J, the junction contained 4 bases not matched to a gene. CDR3 length: 17 residues. Germline loops: CDR1 KGHSH, CDR2 LQKENI. The DNA of the CDR3 is TGTGCCAGCTCACCCCGGACTAGCGGGGGGATCTCCTACGAGCAGTACTTC. Translating gives CASSPRTSGGISYEQYF.

This clonotype was seen only a few times. Since it is a stray read in a library aimed at alpha chains, this beta chain has a size that is not meaningful. The CDR3 sequence is CSVGGANTEAFF. DNA of the CDR3: TGCAGCGTTGGGGGGGCGAATACTGAAGCTTTCTTT. The gene calls are TRBV29-1 and TRBJ1-1; maybe TRBD1 (6 bases). The CDR3 sequence is 12 residues long. Trimming cost V 4 bases and J 5 bases, with 11 bases left between them. Germline loops: CDR1 SQVTM, CDR2 ANQGSEA.

This clonotype was seen ten or more times. Little can be read into the size of this beta chain, an off-target read in a library designed for alpha chains. The gene calls are TRBV27 and TRBJ1-4; TRBD1 might be the D (6 bases). Looked up from germline, CDR1 is MNHEY and CDR2 is SMNVEV (reference sequence). V lost 8 bases to trimming and J lost 7 bases, with 17 bases between them. The CDR3 totals 14 residues. The CDR3 loop reads CASGQGMRAEKLFF. CDR3 coding DNA: TGTGCCAGCGGCCAGGGGATGCGGGCTGAAAAACTGTTTTTT.

On this clonotype: As an off-target read in a library built for alpha chains, this beta chain has a frequency of little significance. The CDR3 DNA reads as TGTGCTAGCTCCTCTAAGGACACTGAAGCTTTCTTT. Translating gives CASSSKDTEAFF. The chain couples TRBV12-5 to TRBJ1-1, with D unresolved. CDR1 and CDR2 (germline): LGHNT, FRNRAP. CDR3 length: 12 residues. V was trimmed by 9 bases and J by 3 bases, leaving 11 bases between them.

Turning to this clonotype: This beta chain is off target for a library built for alpha chains, so its abundance means little. The chain couples TRBV20-1 to TRBJ2-6; D not resolved. This CDR3 has 16 amino acids. V lost 0 bases to trimming and J lost 0 bases, with 9 bases between them. CDR1 and CDR2 (germline): DFQATT, SNEGSKA (reference sequence). The CDR3 coding sequence is TGCAGTGCTAGAGATTTTGGAACCTCTGGGGCCAACGTCCTGACTTTC. Protein: CSARDFGTSGANVLTF.

At least ten counts were recorded for this clonotype. Because this beta chain is a stray read in a library intended to capture alpha chains, its abundance should not be given much weight. CDR3 residues: CSGRQGRGYTF. The CDR3 nucleotides read TGCAGCGGCCGACAGGGTCGCGGCTACACCTTC. This rearrangement joins TRBV29-1 to TRBJ1-2; 7 nucleotides match TRBD1. V shed 7 bases, J shed 8 bases, and the junction held 7 bases outside the gene matches. Germline values: CDR1 SQVTM, CDR2 ANQGSEA. This CDR3 comprises 11 residues.

Concerning this clonotype: As an off-target read in a library built for alpha chains, this beta chain has a frequency of little significance. The chain couples TRBV6-5 to TRBJ2-5; 7 nucleotides agree with TRBD2. There are 13 residues in the CDR3. Losses at the gene ends were 6 bases for V and 5 bases for J; bases not matched to a gene: 6. Germline V gene lookup returns CDR1 MNHEY and CDR2 SVGAGI. The CDR3 loop is CASSGLGEETQYF. CDR3 in DNA: TGTGCCAGCAGCGGACTAGGGGAGGAGACCCAGTACTTC.

This clonotype came up many times. The size of this beta chain means little, since it is a stray read in a library made for alpha chains. The rearrangement joins TRBV18 to TRBJ2-7, with 8 bases that match TRBD1. Germline V CDR1 and CDR2: KGHSH, LQKENI. J was trimmed by 6 bases and V by 3 bases; bases with no gene match: 7. This CDR3 contains 14 residues. CDR3 in amino acids: CASSPAQGAGEQYF. CDR3 DNA sequence: TGTGCCAGCTCACCTGCGCAGGGGGCGGGCGAGCAGTACTTC.

This clonotype was recorded at least ten times. A library made for alpha chains picked up this beta chain off target, so its size means little. V is TRBV14 and J is TRBJ1-1, with D perhaps TRBD1 (5 bases). The CDR3 has 13 amino acids. Trimming pared 5 bases from V and 0 bases from J, leaving 7 bases between. CDR1 is SGHDN and CDR2 is FVKESK in the germline V gene. This chain's CDR3 is CASSEGLNTEAFF. The CDR3 region has the DNA TGTGCCAGCAGCGAGGGGTTGAACACTGAAGCTTTCTTT.

This clonotype was found many times. The size of this beta chain means little, since it is a stray read in a library made for alpha chains. The chain joins TRBV12-3 or TRBV12-4 to TRBJ2-7; a weak D match, TRBD2 (5 bases). The CDR3 consists of 15 residues. Trimming removed 3 bases from V and 4 bases from J, with 16 bases in between. CDR3 sequence reads: CASSLVAGGGYEQYF. For the CDR3, the DNA is TGTGCCAGCAGTTTGGTGGCAGGTGGCGGGTACGAGCAGTACTTC.

This clonotype was counted at least ten times. This beta chain turned up in a library designed for alpha chains; as an off-target read, its abundance says little. The chain recombines TRBV5-1 with TRBJ2-5, with D unclear. The CDR3 has 13 residues. Trimming pared 4 bases from V and 0 bases from J, leaving 7 bases between. Germline V lookup: CDR1 SGHRS, CDR2 YFSETQ. The CDR3 nucleotides read TGCGCCAGCAGCCGGCAGTACCAAGAGACCCAGTACTTC. Encoded protein: CASSRQYQETQYF.

The table lists this clonotype with a few counts. This beta chain is off target for a library built for alpha chains, so its abundance means little. The J gene is TRBJ2-5, the V gene TRBV27, with D possibly matching TRBD1 (6 bases). The CDR3 has 14 residues. V was trimmed by 4 bases and J by 5 bases, leaving 14 bases between them. Germline CDR1 MNHEY, CDR2 SMNVEV (reference sequence). Here the CDR3 DNA reads TGTGCCAGCAGTTCCCAGGGGATGAGGGAGACCCAGTACTTC. Amino acids: CASSSQGMRETQYF.

This clonotype was counted between two and nine times. Since it is a stray read in a library aimed at alpha chains, this beta chain has a size that is not meaningful. The chain links TRBV15 to TRBJ2-3; a weak D match, TRBD1 (9 bases). Germline CDR1 is LNHNV and CDR2 is YYDKDF (reference sequence). V was trimmed by 2 bases and J by 5 bases, leaving 17 bases between them. CDR3 length equals 16 residues. The CDR3 DNA reads TGTGCCACCAGCAGACGGGGGGGGACAGGGCTAGATACGCAGTATTTT. It yields the protein CATSRRGGTGLDTQYF.

Notes on this clonotype: Because the library targeted alpha chains, this beta chain is an off-target read whose size means little. The CDR3 protein is CASNPGPQRETQYF. The CDR3 coding sequence is TGTGCCAGCAACCCGGGACCCCAGCGAGAGACCCAGTACTTC. The chain combines TRBV6-2 or TRBV6-3 with TRBJ2-5, with D perhaps being TRBD1 or TRBD2 (5 bases each). Germline lookup yields CDR1 MNHEY and CDR2 SVGEGT. V lost 7 bases and J lost 4, with 16 bases in between. The CDR3 runs to 14 residues.

This clonotype was seen repeatedly, ten times or more. Being off target in a library aimed at alpha chains, this beta chain has a size of little meaning. J is TRBJ1-3 and V is TRBV28, with D possibly being TRBD1 (5 bases). The CDR3 extends over 15 amino acids. V shed 4 bases and J shed 4 bases, with 14 bases lying between them. Germline-derived CDR1 and CDR2 are MDHEN and SYDVKM. The CDR3: CASSSSGAGGNTIYF. The CDR3 nucleotides read TGTGCCAGCAGTTCCTCTGGGGCGGGCGGAAACACCATATATTTT.

This clonotype was detected a few times. This beta chain is a stray read from a library made for alpha chains; its abundance is not meaningful. The chain is built from TRBV5-1 and TRBJ1-1; D gene unclear. The germline V and J ends were trimmed by 0 bases and 1 base, with 10 bases remaining between them. This CDR3 has 15 residues. Germline CDR1 SGHRS, CDR2 YFSETQ. CDR3 protein: CASSLDTAPNTEAFF. The CDR3 DNA is TGCGCCAGCAGCTTGGATACAGCTCCGAACACTGAAGCTTTCTTT.

This clonotype was counted many times. The size of this beta chain means little, since it is a stray read in a library made for alpha chains. The J gene is TRBJ1-1, the V gene TRBV29-1; a possible D gene is TRBD1 (5 bases). CDR1 is SQVTM and CDR2 is ANQGSEA in the germline V gene. The CDR3 consists of 14 residues. The CDR3 DNA is TGCAGTGTTTCTCCGGGGGGAGTGAACACTGAAGCTTTCTTT. As protein: CSVSPGGVNTEAFF.